One and the same sample provided the 15 T cell receptor beta chains below, sequenced in a study of shared clonotypes between healthy human individuals. Sequencing was performed with immunoSEQ multiplex PCR; in TCRdb, only in-frame clones are kept and a portion is missing. The sample has around 1.4 million clones, approximately 98.5% seen once. The sequenced sample consisted of naive CD4+ T cells sorted from blood. As for subset: CD45RA+ positively selected. Receptor source: a man in his thirties or forties in good health.

The V and J genes are TRBV5-1 and TRBJ2-1, with D possibly TRBD2 on 6 matching bases. The CDR3 runs 14 residues. Between the trimmed V and J ends, which lost 2 bases and 5 bases, there was a span of 11 bases. The V gene's germline CDR1 is SGHRS and CDR2 YFSETQ. The CDR3 sequence: CASSFGGRDNEQFF. CDR3 DNA: TGCGCCAGCAGCTTTGGGGGGAGAGACAATGAGCAGTTCTTC.

The chain combines TRBV12-5 with TRBJ2-2, with D tentatively TRBD1 (6 bases). Trimming pared 6 bases from V and 9 bases from J, leaving 8 bases between. Germline CDR1 reads LGHNT; CDR2 reads FRNRAP. CDR3 size: 11 residues. The CDR3 loop is CASGRGRELFF. The CDR3 DNA is TGTGCTAGTGGGAGGGGGAGGGAGCTGTTTTTT.

V usage is TRBV27 and J usage is TRBJ2-1; 15 bases align to TRBD2. Germline loops: CDR1 MNHEY, CDR2 SMNVEV (reference sequence). With 1 base clipped from V and 8 bases from J, the junction kept 9 bases outside the gene matches. This CDR3 is built from 18 residues. The CDR3 protein is CASSLLGGTSGRFHEQFF. In DNA, the CDR3 is TGTGCCAGCAGTTTATTGGGCGGGACTAGCGGGAGGTTCCATGAGCAGTTCTTC.

This sequence joins TRBV11-2 and TRBJ2-7, with D possibly matching TRBD1 (5 bases). This CDR3 has 15 residues. The V end lost 1 base, the J end lost 0 bases, and 10 bases lay between the germline ends. Looked up from germline, CDR1 is SGHAT and CDR2 is FQNNGV. The CDR3 DNA sequence: TGTGCCAGCAGCTTAGTCCCAGGGTTCTCCTACGAGCAGTACTTC. Its protein is CASSLVPGFSYEQYF.

A word on this clone: This specimen includes other DNA sequences encoding the same CDR3. The chain couples TRBV5-1 to TRBJ1-2; D is uncertain. Germline V gene lookup returns CDR1 SGHRS and CDR2 YFSETQ. The CDR3 covers 14 residues. V was shortened by 0 bases and J by 2 bases, with 8 bases between the two germline ends. CDR3 region: CASSLDNPNYGYTF. CDR3 DNA sequence: TGCGCCAGCAGCTTGGACAACCCGAACTATGGCTACACCTTC.

CDR3 protein: CASSPTAGAYYEQYF. CDR3 sequence (DNA): TGTGCCAGCAGCCCCACTGCGGGAGCATACTACGAGCAGTACTTC. The J gene is TRBJ2-7, the V gene TRBV6-5, with TRBD2 matching over 7 bases. CDR1 and CDR2 (germline): MNHEY, SVGAGI. This CDR3 region has 15 residues. The junction had 11 bases not matched to a gene; V was cut back by 6 bases and J by 3 bases.

The V gene is TRBV7-3, the J gene TRBJ2-7; 7 bases align to TRBD1. The CDR3 consists of 14 residues. Germline V CDR1 and CDR2: SGHTA, FQGTGA. Germline trimming cut 5 bases from V and 3 bases from J; bases unmatched to any gene: 7. The CDR3 DNA is TGTGCCAGCAGCCCCGGACAGGCGAGCTACGAGCAGTACTTC. Protein: CASSPGQASYEQYF.

The V call is TRBV5-6, the J call TRBJ2-5, with a weak D call TRBD2 (5 bases). Germline CDR1 and CDR2: SGHDT and YYEEEE. V was clipped by 2 bases and J by 8 bases, with 10 bases between them. CDR3 length: 12 residues. CDR3 DNA sequence: TGTGCCAGCAGCTTCCTAGCCTTCACCCAGTACTTC. This encodes CASSFLAFTQYF.

The chain links TRBV10-3 to TRBJ2-7; a weak D match, TRBD1 (6 bases). The ends were cut back, 3 bases at V and 2 bases at J, with 11 bases in the middle. The CDR3 has 14 amino acids. Germline lookup yields CDR1 ENHRY and CDR2 SYGVKD. CDR3 residues: CAISETGNTYEQYF. Written as DNA, the CDR3 is TGTGCCATCAGTGAAACAGGGAACACCTACGAGCAGTACTTC.

The chain joins TRBV15 to TRBJ1-1, with a possible D match to TRBD1 (5 bases). The CDR3 is made up of 15 amino acids. V was pared by 5 bases and J by 3 bases, with 16 bases between. CDR1 LNHNV and CDR2 YYDKDF come from the germline V gene (reference sequence). CDR3 in DNA: TGTGCCACCAGCCGTGGGGGGAGCAAGGACACTGAAGCTTTCTTT. As protein: CATSRGGSKDTEAFF.

The CDR3 sequence is CASSSSGSGNTIYF. The DNA for the CDR3 is TGCGCCAGCAGCTCCTCGGGGTCTGGAAACACCATATATTTT. V gene TRBV5-1 combines with J gene TRBJ1-3; D is uncertain. The CDR3 sequence is 14 residues long. The germline gives CDR1 SGHRS, CDR2 YFSETQ. Trimming cost V 3 bases and J 1 base, with 8 bases left between them.

The gene calls are TRBV10-3 and TRBJ2-1; 10 bases are shared with TRBD2. V shed 6 bases, J shed 0 bases, and the junction held 2 bases outside the gene matches. Germline-derived CDR1 and CDR2 are ENHRY and SYGVKD. This CDR3 contains 15 residues. CDR3 DNA sequence: TGTGCCATCAGGAAGCGGGAGGGCTCCTACAATGAGCAGTTCTTC. Translated, it gives CAIRKREGSYNEQFF.

The chain employs TRBV4-2 and TRBJ1-4, with D possibly TRBD1 on 5 matching bases. The CDR3 runs to 18 residues. V lost 1 base, J lost 0 bases, and 15 bases lay in between. Germline V gene sequence: CDR1 LGHNA, CDR2 YNFKEQ. The CDR3 nucleotides are TGTGCCAGCAGCCAAGCGGCCCAGAGGGGTGCAACTAATGAAAAACTGTTTTTT. Protein product: CASSQAAQRGATNEKLFF.

The chain couples TRBV5-1 to TRBJ2-1, with D possibly being TRBD2 (6 bases). V lost 0 bases, J lost 3 bases, and 10 bases lay in between. The length of the CDR3 is 15 residues. CDR1 SGHRS and CDR2 YFSETQ come from the germline V gene. The CDR3 bases are TGCGCCAGCAGCTTGGAAAGACTAGACTACAATGAGCAGTTCTTC. It encodes CASSLERLDYNEQFF.

Turning to this clone: Other DNA sequences in the same sample also yield this CDR3. The chain combines TRBV9 with TRBJ1-1; D gene ambiguous. CDR3 length: 14 residues. V lost 0 bases and J 0 bases, leaving 6 bases between the germline ends. Germline CDR1 and CDR2: SGDLS and YYNGEE. The CDR3 loop is CASSVGSMNTEAFF. In DNA, the CDR3 is TGTGCCAGCAGCGTAGGCAGCATGAACACTGAAGCTTTCTTT.